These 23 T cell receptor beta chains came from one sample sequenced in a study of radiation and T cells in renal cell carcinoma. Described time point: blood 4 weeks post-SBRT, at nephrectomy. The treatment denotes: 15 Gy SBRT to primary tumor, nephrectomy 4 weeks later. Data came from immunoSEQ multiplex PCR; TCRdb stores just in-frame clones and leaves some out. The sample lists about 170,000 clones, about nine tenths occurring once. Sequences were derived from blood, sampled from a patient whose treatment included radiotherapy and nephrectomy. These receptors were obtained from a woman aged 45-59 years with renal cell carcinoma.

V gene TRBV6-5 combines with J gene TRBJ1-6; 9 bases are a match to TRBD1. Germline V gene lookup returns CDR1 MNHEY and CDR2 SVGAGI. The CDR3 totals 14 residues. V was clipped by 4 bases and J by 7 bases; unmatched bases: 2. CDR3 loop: CASSSGTGNSPLHF. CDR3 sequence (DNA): TGTGCCAGCAGTTCCGGGACAGGGAATTCACCCCTCCACTTT.

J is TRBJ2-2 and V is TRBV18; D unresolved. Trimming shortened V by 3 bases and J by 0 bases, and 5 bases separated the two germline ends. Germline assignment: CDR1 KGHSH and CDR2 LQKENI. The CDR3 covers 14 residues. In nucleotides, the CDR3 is TGTGCCAGCTCACCTGGACCGAACACCGGGGAGCTGTTTTTT. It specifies CASSPGPNTGELFF.

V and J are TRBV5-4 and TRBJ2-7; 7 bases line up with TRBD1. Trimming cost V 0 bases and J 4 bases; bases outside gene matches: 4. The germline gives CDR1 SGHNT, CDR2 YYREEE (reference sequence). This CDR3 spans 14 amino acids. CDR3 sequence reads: CASSLGQGSYEQYF. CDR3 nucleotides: TGTGCCAGCAGCTTGGGACAGGGTTCTTACGAGCAGTACTTC.

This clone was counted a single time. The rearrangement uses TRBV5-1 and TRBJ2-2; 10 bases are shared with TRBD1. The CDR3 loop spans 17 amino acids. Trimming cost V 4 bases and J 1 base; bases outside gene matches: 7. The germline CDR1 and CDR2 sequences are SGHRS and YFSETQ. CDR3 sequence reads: CASSIRRTGGNTGELFF. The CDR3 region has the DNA TGCGCCAGCAGCATAAGGCGGACAGGGGGGAACACCGGGGAGCTGTTTTTT. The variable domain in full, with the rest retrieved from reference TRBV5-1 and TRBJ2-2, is KAGVTQTPRYLIKTRGQQVTLSCSPISGHRSVSWYQQTPGQGLQFLFEYFSETQRNKGNFPGRFSGRQFSNSRSEMNVSTLELGDSALYLCASSIRRTGGNTGELFFGEGSRLTVL.

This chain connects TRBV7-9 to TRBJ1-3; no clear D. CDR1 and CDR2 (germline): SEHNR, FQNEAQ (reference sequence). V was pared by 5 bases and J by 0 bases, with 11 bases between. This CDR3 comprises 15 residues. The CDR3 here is CASSAAWGSGNTIYF. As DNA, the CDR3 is TGTGCCAGCAGCGCCGCTTGGGGCTCTGGAAACACCATATATTTT.

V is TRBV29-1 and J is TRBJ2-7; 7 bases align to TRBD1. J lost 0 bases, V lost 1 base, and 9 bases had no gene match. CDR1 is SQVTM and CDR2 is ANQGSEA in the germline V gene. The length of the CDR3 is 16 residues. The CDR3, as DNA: TGCAGCGTTGAAGGGCGGACAGGCGTCAGCTCCTACGAGCAGTACTTC. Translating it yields CSVEGRTGVSSYEQYF.

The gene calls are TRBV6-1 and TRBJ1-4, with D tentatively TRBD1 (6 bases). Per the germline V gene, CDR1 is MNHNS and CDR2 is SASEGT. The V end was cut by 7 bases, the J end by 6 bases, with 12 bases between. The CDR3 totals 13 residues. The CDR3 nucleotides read TGTGCCAGCAACAGGGCTTTTGATGAAAAACTGTTTTTT. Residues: CASNRAFDEKLFF.

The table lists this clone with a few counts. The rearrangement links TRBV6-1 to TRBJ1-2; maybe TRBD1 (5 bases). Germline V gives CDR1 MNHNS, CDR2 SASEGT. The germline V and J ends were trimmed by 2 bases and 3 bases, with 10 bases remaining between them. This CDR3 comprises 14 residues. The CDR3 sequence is CASSERGRDYGYTF. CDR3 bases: TGTGCCAGCAGTGAAAGGGGACGGGACTATGGCTACACCTTC.

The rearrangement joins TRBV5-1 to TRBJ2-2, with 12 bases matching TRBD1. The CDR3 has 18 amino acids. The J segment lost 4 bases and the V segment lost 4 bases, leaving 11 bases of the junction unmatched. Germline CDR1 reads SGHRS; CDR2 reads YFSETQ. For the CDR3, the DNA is TGCGCCAGCAGCCAACCCGGGACAGGGGGCGCGGGCACCGGGGAGCTGTTTTTT. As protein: CASSQPGTGGAGTGELFF.

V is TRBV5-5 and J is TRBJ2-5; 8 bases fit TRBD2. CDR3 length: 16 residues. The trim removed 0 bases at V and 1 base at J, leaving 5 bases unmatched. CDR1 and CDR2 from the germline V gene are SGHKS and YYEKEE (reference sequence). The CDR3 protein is CASSLALRGGQETQYF. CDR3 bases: TGTGCCAGCAGCTTGGCCCTCCGGGGGGGCCAAGAGACCCAGTACTTC.

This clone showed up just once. CDR3 sequence: CASSLVTGNTEAFF. For the CDR3, the DNA is TGTGCCAGCAGCTTGGTAACAGGGAACACTGAAGCTTTCTTT. V gene TRBV5-5 combines with J gene TRBJ1-1, with D possibly matching TRBD1 (5 bases). CDR3 length: 14 residues. Germline CDR1 reads SGHKS; CDR2 reads YYEKEE (reference sequence). Trimming removed 0 bases at V and 1 base at J, with 7 bases between.

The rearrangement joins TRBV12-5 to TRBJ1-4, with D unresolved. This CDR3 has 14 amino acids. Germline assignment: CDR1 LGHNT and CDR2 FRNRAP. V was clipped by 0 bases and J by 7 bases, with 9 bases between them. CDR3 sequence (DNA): TGTGCTAGTGGTTTGGTTAGTTTTGGTGAAAAACTGTTTTTT. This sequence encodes CASGLVSFGEKLFF.

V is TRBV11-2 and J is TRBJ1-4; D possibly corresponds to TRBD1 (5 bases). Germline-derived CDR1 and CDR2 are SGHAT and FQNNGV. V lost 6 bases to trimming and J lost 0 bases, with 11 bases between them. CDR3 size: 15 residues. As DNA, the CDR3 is TGTGCCAGCAGTGTTACAGGTGCAACTAATGAAAAACTGTTTTTT. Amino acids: CASSVTGATNEKLFF.

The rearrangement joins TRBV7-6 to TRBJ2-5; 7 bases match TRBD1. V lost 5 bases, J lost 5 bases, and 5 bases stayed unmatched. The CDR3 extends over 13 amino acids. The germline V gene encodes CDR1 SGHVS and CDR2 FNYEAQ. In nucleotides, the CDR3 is TGTGCCAGCAGCCCGGGACAGCGGGAGACCCAGTACTTC. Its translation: CASSPGQRETQYF.

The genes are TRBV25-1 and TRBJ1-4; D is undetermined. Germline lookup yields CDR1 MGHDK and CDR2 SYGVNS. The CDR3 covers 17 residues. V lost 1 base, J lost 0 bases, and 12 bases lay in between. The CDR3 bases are TGTGCCAGCAGTGAATTATCCGACATTGCAACTAATGAAAAACTGTTTTTT. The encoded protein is CASSELSDIATNEKLFF.

The CDR3 DNA follows: TGCAGCGTTGAAGGGGTCATTCGGGGCTACAATGAGCAGTTCTTC. Translation: CSVEGVIRGYNEQFF. The J gene is TRBJ2-1, the V gene TRBV29-1, with D possibly matching TRBD2 (5 bases). This CDR3 spans 15 amino acids. The germline V gene has CDR1 SQVTM and CDR2 ANQGSEA. The V end lost 1 base, the J end lost 3 bases, and 13 bases lay between the germline ends.

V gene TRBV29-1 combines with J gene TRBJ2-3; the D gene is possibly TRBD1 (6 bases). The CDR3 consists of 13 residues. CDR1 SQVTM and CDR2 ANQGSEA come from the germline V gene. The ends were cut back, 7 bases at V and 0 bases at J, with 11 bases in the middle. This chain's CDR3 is CSARTASTDTQYF. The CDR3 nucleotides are TGCAGCGCCCGGACAGCTAGCACAGATACGCAGTATTTT.

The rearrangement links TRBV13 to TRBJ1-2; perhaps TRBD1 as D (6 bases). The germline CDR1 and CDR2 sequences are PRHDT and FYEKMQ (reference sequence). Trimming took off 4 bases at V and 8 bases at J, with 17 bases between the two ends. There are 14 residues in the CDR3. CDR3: CASSYDRSRSGYTF. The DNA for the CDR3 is TGTGCCAGCAGCTATGACAGGAGTCGGAGCGGCTACACCTTC.

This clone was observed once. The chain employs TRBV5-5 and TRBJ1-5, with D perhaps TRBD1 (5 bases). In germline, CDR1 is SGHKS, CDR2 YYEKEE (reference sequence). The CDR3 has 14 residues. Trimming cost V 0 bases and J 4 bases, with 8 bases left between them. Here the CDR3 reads CASSLVGGNQPQHF. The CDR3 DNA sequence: TGTGCCAGCAGCTTGGTGGGGGGTAATCAGCCCCAGCATTTT.

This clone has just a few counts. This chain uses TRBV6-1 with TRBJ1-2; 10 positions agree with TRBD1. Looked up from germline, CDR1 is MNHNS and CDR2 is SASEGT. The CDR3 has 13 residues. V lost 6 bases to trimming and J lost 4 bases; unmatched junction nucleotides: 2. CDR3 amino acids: CASSRQGAYGYTF. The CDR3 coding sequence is TGTGCCAGCAGCCGACAGGGGGCCTATGGCTACACCTTC.

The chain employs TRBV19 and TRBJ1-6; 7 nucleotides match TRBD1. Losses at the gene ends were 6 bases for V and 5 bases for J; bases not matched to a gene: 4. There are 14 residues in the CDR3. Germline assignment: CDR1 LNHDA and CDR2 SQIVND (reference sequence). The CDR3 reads CASREGQDNSPLHF. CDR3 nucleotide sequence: TGTGCCAGTAGGGAAGGACAGGATAATTCACCCCTCCACTTT.

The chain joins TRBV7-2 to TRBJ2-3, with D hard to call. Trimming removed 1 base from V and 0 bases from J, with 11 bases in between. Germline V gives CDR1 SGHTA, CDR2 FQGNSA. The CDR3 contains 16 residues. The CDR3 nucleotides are TGTGCCAGCAGCTTAGTACGGCAGGCCAGCACAGATACGCAGTATTTT. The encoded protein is CASSLVRQASTDTQYF.

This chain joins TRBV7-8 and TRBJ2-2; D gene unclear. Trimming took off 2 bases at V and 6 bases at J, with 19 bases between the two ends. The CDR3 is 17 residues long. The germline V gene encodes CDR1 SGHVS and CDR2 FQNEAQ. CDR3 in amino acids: CASSLPRGEIDAGELFF. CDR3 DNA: TGTGCCAGCAGCTTACCTCGTGGGGAAATCGACGCCGGGGAGCTGTTTTTT. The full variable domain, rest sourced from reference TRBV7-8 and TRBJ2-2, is GAGVSQSPRYKVAKRGQDVALRCDPISGHVSLFWYQQALGQGPEFLTYFQNEAQLDKSGLPSDRFFAERPEGSVSTLKIQRTQQEDSAVYLCASSLPRGEIDAGELFFGEGSRLTVL.